This record covers a single T cell receptor (beta chain). Its specificity is not known. The data originate from a study of CD8+ T cells in alopecia areata. Study findings and constraints: Tofacitinib yielded significantly lower scalp clonality and fewer expanded CD8+ clones among the top 100.

From germline, CDR1 is SQVTM and CDR2 ANQGSEA. Unmatched junction bases numbered 15, after V lost 7 bases and J lost 5 bases. The CDR3 sequence is 16 residues long. Once RNA had been extracted, it was reverse transcribed into cDNA to act as the sequencing template. Assay: immunoSEQ multiplex PCR; the TCRdb copy retains only in-frame clones and omits some. The sample contains 110,000 to 150,000 clones, roughly four fifths of which appear only once. Sample treatment: oral pan-JAK inhibitor, 5-10 mg twice daily. This TCR came from a human donor with alopecia areata. Sequences were derived from CD8+ T cells sorted from blood, sampled at week 4, from a patient treated with tofacitinib. The chain is built from TRBV29-1 and TRBJ2-2, with 8 bases matching TRBD2. The CDR3, as DNA: TGCAGCGCTAAGGGAACCGGGACTAGTGGAACCGGGGAGCTGTTTTTT. Amino acid sequence: CSAKGTGTSGTGELFF.